This T cell receptor (beta chain) appears in the sequencing data of a study of blood T cell repertoires in COVID-19. The repertoire was sequenced with immunoSEQ multiplex PCR; TCRdb's copy has only in-frame clones and lacks some. The sample includes 150,000 to 200,000 clones, about 74% of them seen just once. V shed 5 bases and J 2 bases; nucleotides not matched to a gene: 12. The germline gives CDR1 SGHTA, CDR2 FQGNSA. The CDR3 contains 16 residues. This sequence was found in a woman older than 75 with acute or convalescent COVID-19. The sequenced sample consisted of peripheral blood. The chain has TRBV7-2 and TRBJ2-7; the match to TRBD2 covers 7 bases. CDR3 region: CASSTRASGGAYEQYF. DNA for the CDR3: TGTGCCAGCAGCACGAGAGCTAGCGGAGGGGCCTACGAGCAGTACTTC.